These 8 T cell receptor beta chains were sequenced from one sample in a study of human T cells and chemical hapten exposure. Time point here: pre-sensitization, week 0. Treatment reported: therapeutic diphenylcyclopropenone sensitization with weekly scalp DPC. MiXCR, run by TCRdb on the RACE reads, gives a single entry per CDR3 protein. The table shows 87,000 or so distinct CDR3 sequences, with roughly a tenth occurring only once. Sequences were derived from whole blood, sampled in connection with sensitization to the hapten diphenylcyclopropenone (DPC). The receptors derive from a woman between 40 and 50 years old with alopecia areata. Some clones in this sample may be carry-over from other donors' samples.

In its sample, this clonotype was seen many times. The chain carries TRBV7-3 and TRBJ1-6; D not certain. In germline, CDR1 is SGHTA, CDR2 FQGTGA. The CDR3 length is 15 residues. Between the trimmed V and J ends, which lost 1 base and 4 bases, there was a span of 8 bases. The CDR3 DNA follows: TGTGCCAGCAGCTTAAATCCTCAGTATAATTCACCCCTCCACTTT. Protein sequence: CASSLNPQYNSPLHF.

This clonotype has ten or more counts. The J gene is TRBJ1-2, the V gene TRBV27; D remains ambiguous. The CDR3 contains 13 residues. Trimming took off 5 bases at V and 2 bases at J, with 9 bases between the two ends. From germline, CDR1 is MNHEY and CDR2 SMNVEV (reference sequence). Here the CDR3 DNA reads TGTGCCAGCAGTGCGACACAGAACTATGGCTACACCTTC. Its translation is CASSATQNYGYTF.

Details on this clonotype: Compared with germline, one end of the junction differs, possibly owing to a read error. The chain has TRBV9 and TRBJ1-2; tentatively, D is TRBD1 (5 bases). CDR3 size: 12 residues. Germline CDR1 is SGDLS and CDR2 is YYNGEE. This CDR3 reads CATSRASRGYTF. CDR3 nucleotide sequence: TGTGCCACCAGCAGGGCGAGTCGTGGCTACACCTTC.

This clonotype came up many times. This chain joins TRBV30 and TRBJ1-6; D gene unclear. Germline V gene sequence: CDR1 GTSNPN, CDR2 SVGIG (reference sequence). This CDR3 region has 12 residues. V was shortened by 3 bases and J by 9 bases, with 9 bases between the two germline ends. The DNA for the CDR3 is TGTGCCTGGAGGGGAGGGAGTTCACCCCTCCACTTT. As protein: CAWRGGSSPLHF.

This clonotype was seen at least ten times. The chain couples TRBV29-1 to TRBJ2-2, with no clear D. Germline V gives CDR1 SQVTM, CDR2 ANQGSEA. Deletions cut 4 bases from V and 7 bases from J, with 7 bases between. CDR3 size: 11 residues. The CDR3 nucleotides are TGCAGCGTTGGTTGGGGCGGGGAGCTGTTTTTT. Translation: CSVGWGGELFF.

This clonotype was detected a few times. The genes are TRBV5-6 and TRBJ1-1, with D possibly being TRBD1 (6 bases). V was cut by 3 bases and J by 3 bases, with 12 bases left in between. The CDR3 consists of 14 residues. CDR1 is SGHDT, CDR2 YYEEEE, per germline. CDR3 region: CASSSQGRDTEAFF. Written as DNA, the CDR3 is TGTGCCAGCAGCTCCCAGGGGCGGGACACTGAAGCTTTCTTT.

This chain uses TRBV5-1 with TRBJ1-6, with D hard to call. This CDR3 has 16 residues. V was shortened by 4 bases and J by 8 bases, with 19 bases between the two germline ends. Germline V CDR1 and CDR2: SGHRS, YFSETQ. For the CDR3, the DNA is TGCGCCAGCAGCCCCTTGCCGGAGACAAGCTATTCACCCCTCCACTTT. This sequence encodes CASSPLPETSYSPLHF.

V and J are TRBV20-1 and TRBJ2-2; 15 bases are shared with TRBD2. The CDR3 is 17 residues long. V shed 5 bases and J 0 bases; nucleotides not matched to a gene: 4. CDR1 and CDR2 (germline): DFQATT, SNEGSKA (reference sequence). The chain's CDR3 is CSAQGLAGGANTGELFF. In nucleotides, the CDR3 is TGCAGTGCTCAGGGACTAGCGGGGGGCGCGAACACCGGGGAGCTGTTTTTT.